This TCR beta chain came from a study of blood T cell repertoires in COVID-19. Seattle's enrolled individuals joined amid active infection and were then monitored longitudinally. Germline V gives CDR1 KGHSH, CDR2 LQKENI. V was pared by 5 bases and J by 4 bases, with 21 bases between. The CDR3 covers 18 residues. As processed by the authors: Scientists estimated how many nucleated cells there were by amplifying reference gene primers. Generated by immunoSEQ multiplex PCR, the TCRdb table keeps only in-frame clones and is missing some. The V and J calls and clone size are taken from that table; D and trimming were inferred from the DNA. Counted here are roughly 86,000 clones, 70% to 85% occurring once; the ten biggest clones make up less than 4%.

Material: peripheral blood. The receptor's source is an elderly woman with COVID-19, enrolled during active disease. This chain uses TRBV18 with TRBJ2-6; the D gene is possibly TRBD2 (5 bases). The CDR3 sequence is CASSRTAERVTGANVLTF. CDR3 bases: TGTGCCAGCTCAAGGACCGCCGAGAGGGTTACCGGGGCCAACGTCCTGACTTTC. Full variable domain (remainder filled in from reference TRBV18 and TRBJ2-6): NAGVMQNPRHLVRRRGQEARLRCSPMKGHSHVYWYRQLPEEGLKFMVYLQKENIIDESGMPKERFSAEFPKEGPSILRIQQVVRGDSAAYFCASSRTAERVTGANVLTFGAGSRLTVL.